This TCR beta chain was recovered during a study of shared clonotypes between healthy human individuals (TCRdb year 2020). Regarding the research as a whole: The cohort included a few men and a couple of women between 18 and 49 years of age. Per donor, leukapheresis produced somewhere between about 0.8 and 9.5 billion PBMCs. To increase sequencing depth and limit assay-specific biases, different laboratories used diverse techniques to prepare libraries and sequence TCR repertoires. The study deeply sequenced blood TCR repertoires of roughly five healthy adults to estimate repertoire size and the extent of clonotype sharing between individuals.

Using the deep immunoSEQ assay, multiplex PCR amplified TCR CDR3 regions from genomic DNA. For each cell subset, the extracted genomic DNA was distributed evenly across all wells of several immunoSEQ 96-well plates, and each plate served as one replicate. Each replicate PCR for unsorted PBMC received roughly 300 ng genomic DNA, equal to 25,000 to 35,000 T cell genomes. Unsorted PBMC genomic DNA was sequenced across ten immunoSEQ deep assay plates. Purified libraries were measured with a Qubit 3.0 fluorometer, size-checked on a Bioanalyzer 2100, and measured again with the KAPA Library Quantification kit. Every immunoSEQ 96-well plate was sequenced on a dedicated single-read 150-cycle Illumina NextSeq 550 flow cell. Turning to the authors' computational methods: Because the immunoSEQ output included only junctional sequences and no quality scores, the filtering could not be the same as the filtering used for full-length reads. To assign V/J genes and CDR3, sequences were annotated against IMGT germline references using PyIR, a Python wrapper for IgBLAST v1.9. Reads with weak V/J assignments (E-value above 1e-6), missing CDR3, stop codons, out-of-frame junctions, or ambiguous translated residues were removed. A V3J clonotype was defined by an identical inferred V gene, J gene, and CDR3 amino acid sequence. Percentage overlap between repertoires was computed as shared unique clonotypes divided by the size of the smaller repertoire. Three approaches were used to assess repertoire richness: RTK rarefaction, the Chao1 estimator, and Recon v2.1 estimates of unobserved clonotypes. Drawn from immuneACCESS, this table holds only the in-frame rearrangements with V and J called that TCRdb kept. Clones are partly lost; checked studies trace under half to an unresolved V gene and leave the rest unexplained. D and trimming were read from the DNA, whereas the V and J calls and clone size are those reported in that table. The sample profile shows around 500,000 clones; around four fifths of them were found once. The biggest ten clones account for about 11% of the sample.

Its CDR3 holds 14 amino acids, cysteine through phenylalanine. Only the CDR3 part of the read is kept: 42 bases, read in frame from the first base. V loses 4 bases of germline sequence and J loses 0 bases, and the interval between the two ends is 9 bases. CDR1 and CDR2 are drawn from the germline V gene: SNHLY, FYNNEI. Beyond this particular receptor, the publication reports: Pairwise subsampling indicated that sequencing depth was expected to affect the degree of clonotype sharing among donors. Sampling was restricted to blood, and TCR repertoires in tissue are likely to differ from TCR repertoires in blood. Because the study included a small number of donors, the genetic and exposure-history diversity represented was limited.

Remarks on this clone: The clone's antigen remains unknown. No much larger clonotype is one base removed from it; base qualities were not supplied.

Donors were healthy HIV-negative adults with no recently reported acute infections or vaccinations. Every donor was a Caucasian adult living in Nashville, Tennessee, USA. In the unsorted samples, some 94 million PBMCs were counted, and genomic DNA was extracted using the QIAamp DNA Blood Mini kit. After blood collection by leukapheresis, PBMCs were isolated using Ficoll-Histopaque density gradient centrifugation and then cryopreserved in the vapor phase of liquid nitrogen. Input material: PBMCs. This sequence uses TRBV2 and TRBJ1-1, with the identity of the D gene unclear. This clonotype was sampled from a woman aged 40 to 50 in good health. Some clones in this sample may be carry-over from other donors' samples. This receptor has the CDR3 CASSVNLMNTEAFF. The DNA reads TGTGCCAGCAGTGTTAATCTTATGAACACTGAAGCTTTCTTT.